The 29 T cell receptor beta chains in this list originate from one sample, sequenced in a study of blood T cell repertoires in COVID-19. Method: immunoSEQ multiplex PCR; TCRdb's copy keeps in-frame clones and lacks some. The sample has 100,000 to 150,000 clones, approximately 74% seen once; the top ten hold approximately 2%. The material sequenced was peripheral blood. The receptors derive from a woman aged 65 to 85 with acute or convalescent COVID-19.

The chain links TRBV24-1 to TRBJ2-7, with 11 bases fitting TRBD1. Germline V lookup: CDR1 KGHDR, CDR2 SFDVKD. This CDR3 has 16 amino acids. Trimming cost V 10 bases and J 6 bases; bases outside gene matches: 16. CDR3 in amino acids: CATSEPGQGGVGEQYF. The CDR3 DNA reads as TGTGCCACTTCAGAGCCGGGACAGGGGGGGGTAGGCGAGCAGTACTTC.

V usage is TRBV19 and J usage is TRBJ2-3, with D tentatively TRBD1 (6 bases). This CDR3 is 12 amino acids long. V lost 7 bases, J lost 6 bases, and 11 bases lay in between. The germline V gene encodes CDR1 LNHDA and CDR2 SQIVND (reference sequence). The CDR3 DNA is TGTGCCAGTACCCAGAGGGGGGATACGCAGTATTTT. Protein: CASTQRGDTQYF.

This CDR3 reads CASSDVGTVLYEQYF. CDR3 nucleotide sequence: TGTGCCAGCAGTGATGTTGGGACAGTGCTTTACGAGCAGTACTTC. The chain is built from TRBV2 and TRBJ2-7; 7 bases are shared with TRBD1. Per germline, CDR1 SNHLY and CDR2 FYNNEI. V gave up 3 bases and J gave up 4 bases; unmatched junction bases: 9. CDR3 length: 15 amino acids. Filled out from reference TRBV2 and TRBJ2-7, the complete variable domain reads EPEVTQTPSHQVTQMGQEVILRCVPISNHLYFYWYRQILGQKVEFLVSFYNNEISEKSEIFDDQFSVERPDGSNFTLKIRSTKLEDSAMYFCASSDVGTVLYEQYFGPGTRLTVT.

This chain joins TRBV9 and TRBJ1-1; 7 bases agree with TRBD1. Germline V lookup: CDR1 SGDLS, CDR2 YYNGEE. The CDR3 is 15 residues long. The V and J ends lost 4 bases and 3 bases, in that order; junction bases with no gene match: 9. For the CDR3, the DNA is TGTGCCAGCAGCCCGCGACAGGGAACAGACACTGAAGCTTTCTTT. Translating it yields CASSPRQGTDTEAFF.

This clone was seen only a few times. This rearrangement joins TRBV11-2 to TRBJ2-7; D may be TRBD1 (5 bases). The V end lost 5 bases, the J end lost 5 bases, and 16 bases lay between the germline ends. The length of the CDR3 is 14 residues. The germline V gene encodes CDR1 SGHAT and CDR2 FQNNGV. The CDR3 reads CASSPTSQGNEQYF. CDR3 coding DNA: TGTGCCAGCAGCCCAACAAGTCAGGGCAACGAGCAGTACTTC.

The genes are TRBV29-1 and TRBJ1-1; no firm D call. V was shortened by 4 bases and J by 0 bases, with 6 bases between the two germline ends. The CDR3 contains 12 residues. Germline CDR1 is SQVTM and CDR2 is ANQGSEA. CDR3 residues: CSVVILNTEAFF. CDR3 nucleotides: TGCAGCGTTGTCATCCTGAACACTGAAGCTTTCTTT.

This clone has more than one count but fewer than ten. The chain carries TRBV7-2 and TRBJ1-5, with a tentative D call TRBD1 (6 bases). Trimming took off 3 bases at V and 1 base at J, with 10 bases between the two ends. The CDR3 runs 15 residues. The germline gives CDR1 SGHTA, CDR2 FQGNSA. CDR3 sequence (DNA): TGTGCCAGCAGCTTCCTAGGACAGAGCAATCAGCCCCAGCATTTT. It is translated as CASSFLGQSNQPQHF. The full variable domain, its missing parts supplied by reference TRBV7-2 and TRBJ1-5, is GAGVSQSPSNKVTEKGKDVELRCDPISGHTALYWYRQSLGQGLEFLIYFQGNSAPDKSGLPSDRFSAERTGGSVSTLTIQRTQQEDSAVYLCASSFLGQSNQPQHFGDGTRLSIL.

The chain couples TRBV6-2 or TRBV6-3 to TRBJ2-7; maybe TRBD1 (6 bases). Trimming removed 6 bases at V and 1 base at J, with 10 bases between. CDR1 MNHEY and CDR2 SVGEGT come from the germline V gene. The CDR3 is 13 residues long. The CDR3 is CASSGTPSYEQYF. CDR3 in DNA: TGTGCCAGCAGCGGGACACCTTCCTACGAGCAGTACTTC.

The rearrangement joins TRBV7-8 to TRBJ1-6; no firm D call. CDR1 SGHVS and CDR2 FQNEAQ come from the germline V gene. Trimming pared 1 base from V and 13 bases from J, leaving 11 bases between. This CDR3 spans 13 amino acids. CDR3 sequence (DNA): TGTGCCAGCAGCTTAGGGCCTGGTCTCCCCCTCCACTTT. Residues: CASSLGPGLPLHF.

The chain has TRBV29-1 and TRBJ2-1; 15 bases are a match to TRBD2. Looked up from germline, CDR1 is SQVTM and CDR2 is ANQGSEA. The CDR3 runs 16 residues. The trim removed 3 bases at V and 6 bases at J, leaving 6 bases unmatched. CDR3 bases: TGCAGCGTTGACGCGCCGGGACTAGCGGGAGGCAATGAGCAGTTCTTC. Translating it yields CSVDAPGLAGGNEQFF.

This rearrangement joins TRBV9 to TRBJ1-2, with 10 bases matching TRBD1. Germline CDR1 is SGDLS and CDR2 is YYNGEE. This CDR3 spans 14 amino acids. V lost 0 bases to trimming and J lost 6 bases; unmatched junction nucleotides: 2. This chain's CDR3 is CASSVVGTGDGYTF. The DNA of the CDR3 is TGTGCCAGCAGCGTAGTTGGGACAGGGGATGGCTACACCTTC.

CDR3 nucleotide sequence: TGCGCCAGCAGCAAAAATAGCGGGAGGGGCACAGATACGCAGTATTTT. Translation: CASSKNSGRGTDTQYF. The V and J genes are TRBV5-1 and TRBJ2-3, with 11 positions matching TRBD2. CDR1 and CDR2 from the germline V gene are SGHRS and YFSETQ. The CDR3 consists of 16 residues. V was clipped by 4 bases and J by 1 base; unmatched bases: 5.

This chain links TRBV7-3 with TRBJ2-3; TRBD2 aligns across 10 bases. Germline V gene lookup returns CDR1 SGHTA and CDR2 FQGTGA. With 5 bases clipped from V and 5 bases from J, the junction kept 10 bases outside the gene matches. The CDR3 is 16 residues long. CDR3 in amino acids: CASSLIAGGSIDTQYF. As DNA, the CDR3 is TGTGCCAGCAGCCTGATAGCGGGAGGCTCGATAGATACGCAGTATTTT. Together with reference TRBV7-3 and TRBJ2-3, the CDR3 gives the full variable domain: GAGVSQTPSNKVTEKGKYVELRCDPISGHTALYWYRQSLGQGPEFLIYFQGTGAADDSGLPNDRFFAVRPEGSVSTLKIQRTERGDSAVYLCASSLIAGGSIDTQYFGPGTRLTVL.

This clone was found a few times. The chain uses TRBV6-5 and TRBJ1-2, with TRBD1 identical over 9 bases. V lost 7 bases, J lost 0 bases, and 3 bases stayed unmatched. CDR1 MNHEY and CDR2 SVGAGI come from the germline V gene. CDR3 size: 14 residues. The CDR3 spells CASNTGGANYGYTF. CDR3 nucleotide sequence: TGTGCCAGCAATACAGGGGGCGCTAACTATGGCTACACCTTC.

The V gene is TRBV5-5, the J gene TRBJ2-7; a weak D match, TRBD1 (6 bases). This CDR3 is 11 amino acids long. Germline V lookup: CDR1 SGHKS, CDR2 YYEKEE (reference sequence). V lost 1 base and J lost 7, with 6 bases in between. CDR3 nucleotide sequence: TGTGCCAGCAGCTTGACAGGGGAGCAGTACTTC. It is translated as CASSLTGEQYF.

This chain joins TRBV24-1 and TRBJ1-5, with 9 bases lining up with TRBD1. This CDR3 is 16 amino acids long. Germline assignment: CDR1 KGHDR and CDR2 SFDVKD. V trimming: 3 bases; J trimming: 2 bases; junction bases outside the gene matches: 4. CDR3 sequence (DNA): TGTGCCACCAGTGATGGGACAGGGAAGGGCAATCAGCCCCAGCATTTT. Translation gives CATSDGTGKGNQPQHF.

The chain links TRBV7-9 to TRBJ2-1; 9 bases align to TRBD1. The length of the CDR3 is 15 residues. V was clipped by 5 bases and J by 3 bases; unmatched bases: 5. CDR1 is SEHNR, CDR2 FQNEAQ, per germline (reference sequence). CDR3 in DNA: TGTGCCAGCAGCCGCGGACAGGGGAGCTACAATGAGCAGTTCTTC. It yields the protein CASSRGQGSYNEQFF.

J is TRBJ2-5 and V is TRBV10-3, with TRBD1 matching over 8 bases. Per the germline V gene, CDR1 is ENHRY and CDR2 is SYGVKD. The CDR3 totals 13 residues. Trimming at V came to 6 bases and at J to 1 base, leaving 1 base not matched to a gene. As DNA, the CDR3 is TGTGCCATCAGACAGGGGGGCCAAGAGACCCAGTACTTC. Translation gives CAIRQGGQETQYF.

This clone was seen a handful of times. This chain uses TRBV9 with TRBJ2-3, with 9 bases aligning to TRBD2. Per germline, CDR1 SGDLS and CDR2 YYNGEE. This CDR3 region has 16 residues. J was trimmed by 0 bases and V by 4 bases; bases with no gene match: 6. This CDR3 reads CASSPREGLSTDTQYF. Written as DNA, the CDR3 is TGTGCCAGCAGCCCGCGGGAGGGCCTCAGCACAGATACGCAGTATTTT.

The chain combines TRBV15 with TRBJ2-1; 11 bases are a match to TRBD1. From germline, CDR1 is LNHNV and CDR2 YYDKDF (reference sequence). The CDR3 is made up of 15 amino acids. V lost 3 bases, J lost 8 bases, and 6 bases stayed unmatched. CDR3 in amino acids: CATSSGTGGKHEQFF. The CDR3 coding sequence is TGTGCCACCAGCAGTGGGACAGGGGGGAAGCATGAGCAGTTCTTC. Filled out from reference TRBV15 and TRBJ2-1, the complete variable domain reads DAMVIQNPRYQVTQFGKPVTLSCSQTLNHNVMYWYQQKSSQAPKLLFHYYDKDFNNEADTPDNFQSRRPNTSFCFLDIRSPGLGDTAMYLCATSSGTGGKHEQFFGPGTRLTVL.

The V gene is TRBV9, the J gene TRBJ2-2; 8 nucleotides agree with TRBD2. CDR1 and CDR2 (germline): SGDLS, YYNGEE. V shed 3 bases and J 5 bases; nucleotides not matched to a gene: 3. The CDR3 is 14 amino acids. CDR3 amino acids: CASSGGGLTGELFF. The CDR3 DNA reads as TGTGCCAGCAGCGGCGGGGGGCTGACCGGGGAGCTGTTTTTT.

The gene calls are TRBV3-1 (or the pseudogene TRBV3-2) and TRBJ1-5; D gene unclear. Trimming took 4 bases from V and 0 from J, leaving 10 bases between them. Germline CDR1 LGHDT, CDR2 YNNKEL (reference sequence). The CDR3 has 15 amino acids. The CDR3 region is CASSLEEYSNQPQHF. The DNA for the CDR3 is TGTGCCAGCAGCCTAGAGGAGTATAGCAATCAGCCCCAGCATTTT.

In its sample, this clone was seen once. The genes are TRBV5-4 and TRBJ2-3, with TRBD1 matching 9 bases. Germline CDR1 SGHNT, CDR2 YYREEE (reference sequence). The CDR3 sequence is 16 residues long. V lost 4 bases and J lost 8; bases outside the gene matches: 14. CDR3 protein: CASSGHPGQGKGTQYF. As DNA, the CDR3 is TGTGCCAGCAGCGGGCACCCGGGACAGGGAAAGGGTACGCAGTATTTT.

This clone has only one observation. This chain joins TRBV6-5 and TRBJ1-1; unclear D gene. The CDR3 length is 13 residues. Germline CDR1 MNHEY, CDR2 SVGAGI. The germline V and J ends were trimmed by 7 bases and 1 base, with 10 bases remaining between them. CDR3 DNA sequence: TGTGCCAGCACTATGCCTCAGAACACTGAAGCTTTCTTT. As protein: CASTMPQNTEAFF.

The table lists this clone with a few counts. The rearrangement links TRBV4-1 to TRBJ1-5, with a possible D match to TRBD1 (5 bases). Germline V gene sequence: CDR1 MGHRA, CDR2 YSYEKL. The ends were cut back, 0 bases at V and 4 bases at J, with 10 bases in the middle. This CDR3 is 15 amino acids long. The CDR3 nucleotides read TGCGCCAGCAGCCAAGACCCTTCAGGGAATCAGCCCCAGCATTTT. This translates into CASSQDPSGNQPQHF.

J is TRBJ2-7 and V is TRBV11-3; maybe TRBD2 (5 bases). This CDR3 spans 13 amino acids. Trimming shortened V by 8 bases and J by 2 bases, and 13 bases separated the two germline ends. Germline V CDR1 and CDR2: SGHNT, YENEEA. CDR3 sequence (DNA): TGTGCCAGCTCGGCGGGTGTCGCCTACGAGCAGTACTTC. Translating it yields CASSAGVAYEQYF.

In nucleotides, the CDR3 is TGTGCCAGCAGCTTAACAGGGGGCTCGTACAATGAGCAGTTCTTC. It yields the protein CASSLTGGSYNEQFF. The V gene is TRBV7-9, the J gene TRBJ2-1; 9 nucleotides align to TRBD1. J was trimmed by 4 bases and V by 2 bases; bases with no gene match: 3. Per germline, CDR1 SEHNR and CDR2 FQNEAQ (reference sequence). This CDR3 spans 15 amino acids.

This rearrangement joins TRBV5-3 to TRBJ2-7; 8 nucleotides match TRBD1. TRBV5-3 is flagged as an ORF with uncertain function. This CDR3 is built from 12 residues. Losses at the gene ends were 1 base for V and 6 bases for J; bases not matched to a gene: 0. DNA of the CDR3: TGTGCCAGAAGCTTGACAGGGGGCGAGCAGTACTTC. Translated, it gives CARSLTGGEQYF.

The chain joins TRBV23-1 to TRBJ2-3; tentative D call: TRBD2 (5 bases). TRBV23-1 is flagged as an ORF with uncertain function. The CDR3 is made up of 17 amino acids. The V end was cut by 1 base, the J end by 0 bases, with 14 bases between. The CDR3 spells CASSQCFKRISTDTQYF. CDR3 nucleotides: TGCGCCAGCAGTCAATGCTTTAAGCGGATTAGCACAGATACGCAGTATTTT.